The 2 T cell receptor beta chains presented below share a single source sample, sequenced in a study of blood T cell repertoires in COVID-19. TCRdb keeps only in-frame clones here, not all; method: immunoSEQ multiplex PCR. The sample carries about 230,000 clones, roughly 81% recorded once. Sequenced input: peripheral blood. These receptors originate from a man aged 40-49 years with acute or convalescent COVID-19.

V and J are TRBV19 and TRBJ1-1, with D perhaps matching TRBD1 (5 bases). The CDR3 has 15 residues. Per germline, CDR1 LNHDA and CDR2 SQIVND (reference sequence). The V and J ends lost 6 bases and 0 bases respectively, with 14 bases between them. CDR3 in amino acids: CASRQGRSVNTEAFF. In DNA, the CDR3 is TGTGCCAGTAGGCAGGGTAGGAGTGTGAACACTGAAGCTTTCTTT.

J is TRBJ1-6 and V is TRBV5-1, with D perhaps TRBD1 (6 bases). This CDR3 contains 14 residues. Between the trimmed V and J ends, which lost 6 bases and 6 bases, there was a span of 13 bases. Germline CDR1 is SGHRS and CDR2 is YFSETQ. The CDR3 sequence: CASKMTGPNSPLHF. Written as DNA, the CDR3 is TGCGCCAGCAAAATGACAGGTCCTAATTCACCCCTCCACTTT.